This T cell receptor beta chain was found in a study of post-analysis software for immune sequencing data (dated by TCRdb to between 2015 and 2017). About the study as a whole: Recorded disease courses included relapsing-remitting, secondary progressive and progressive-relapsing multiple sclerosis, with some patients lacking subtype annotation. A subset of samples was prepared in parallel using single-end sample barcoding, then pooled and co-amplified after Illumina adapter ligation. The patient repertoires were compared against 11 previously published healthy control repertoires obtained from donors aged about 6 to 26 years. General conclusions and limits of the study: The control group was slightly older than the multiple sclerosis patient group. Significantly lower normalized Chao1 diversity was found in multiple sclerosis patients than in controls, suggesting substantial peripheral T-cell clonal expansion. Direct clustering with F measure revealed strong co-clustering of samples prepared in the same batch, which led to a batch-effect correction. Significantly higher frequencies in patients than in controls were found for about five TRBV segments, including TRBV5-6, TRBV5-1 and TRBV20-1.

The germline ends are 8 bases apart after V is trimmed by 6 bases and J by 3 bases. The CDR3 covers 13 residues, taking in both the cysteine and the phenylalanine. Kept here is only the CDR3 DNA, which spans 39 bases and is read in frame from base 1. CDR1 and CDR2 (MNHEY, SMNVEV) derive from the germline V gene (reference sequence). To demonstrate the VDJtools post-analysis software, the study profiled TCR beta repertoires from the peripheral blood of about a dozen young patients with multiple sclerosis. The patients with multiple sclerosis were children and adolescents between roughly 6 and 17 years of age. Concerning this clonotype: Its antigen target is currently unknown. It has no much larger one-base neighbor in the sample; base qualities were not kept.

Library preparation was by PCR. Sequencing instrument: Illumina HiSeq 2500. Unique molecular identifiers were incorporated into TCR beta cDNA libraries to reduce PCR and sequencing biases. Per 1 to 10 million input T cells, approximately 500,000 cDNA molecules were obtained, such that each molecule approximated one T cell. The same protocol used for the earlier healthy control dataset was applied to prepare and sequence the patient libraries. Samples belonging to the same batch were prepared together, multiplexed and sequenced on a shared HiSeq lane. The original methods were these. Raw barcoded reads were processed with MIGEC, and single-read molecular identifier groups were discarded before consensus assembly and CDR3 extraction. VDJtools was used for post-analysis of the clonotype tables, and diversity was normalized by down-sampling every dataset to the size of the smallest sample. In repertoire overlap clustering, CDR3 amino acid sequences, but not nucleotide sequences, were matched to correct batch-related cross-sample contamination. The raw public reads went through TCRdb reprocessing: fastp at Q25, MiXCR clone calling, in-frame beta chains kept. Identical CDR3 protein sequences are pooled into one entry, listed with their most common genes and DNA. TCRdb's processing, not the authors' own work, is the source of the V and J calls. The sample data list about 820,000 distinct CDR3 sequences, and around 50% of these were observed just once. Roughly 4.4% of the sample belongs to the ten largest clones.

The sequence was collected from a girl aged 5 to 17 with multiple sclerosis. Source material: blood. Recombination connected TRBV27 to TRBJ2-2; the D gene is not confidently resolved. This receptor has the CDR3 CASSLRHTGELFF. Here is the DNA: TGTGCCAGCAGCTTAAGGCACACCGGGGAGCTGTTTTTT.